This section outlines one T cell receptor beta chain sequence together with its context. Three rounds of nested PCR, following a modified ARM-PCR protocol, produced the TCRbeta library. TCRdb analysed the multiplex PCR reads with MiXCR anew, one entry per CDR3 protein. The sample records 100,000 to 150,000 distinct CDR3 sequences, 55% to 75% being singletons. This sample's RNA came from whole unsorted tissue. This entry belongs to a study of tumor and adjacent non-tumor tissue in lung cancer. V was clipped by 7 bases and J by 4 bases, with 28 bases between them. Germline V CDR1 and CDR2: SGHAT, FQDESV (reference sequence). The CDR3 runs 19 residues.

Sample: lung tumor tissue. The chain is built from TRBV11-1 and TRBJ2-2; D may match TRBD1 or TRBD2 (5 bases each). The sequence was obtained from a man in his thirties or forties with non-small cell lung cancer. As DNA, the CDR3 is TGTGCCAGCAACCAAATGCTAGGGGACGGTTCACCGTCCACCGGGGAGCTGTTTTTT. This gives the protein CASNQMLGDGSPSTGELFF.